Below are 2 T cell receptor beta chains sequenced from a single sample in a study of blood T cell repertoires in COVID-19. Generated by immunoSEQ multiplex PCR, the TCRdb table keeps only in-frame clones and is missing some. The sample consists of approximately 130,000 clones, over 70% of them appearing once. Sequencing used peripheral blood. The receptor source for this set is a man aged 80 or over with acute or convalescent COVID-19.

V is TRBV20-1 and J is TRBJ2-1, with D possibly matching TRBD2 (6 bases). CDR3 size: 10 residues. Germline V gene sequence: CDR1 DFQATT, CDR2 SNEGSKA (reference sequence). Trimming removed 6 bases from V and 8 bases from J, with 8 bases in between. CDR3 loop: CSAGGDEQFF. CDR3 DNA: TGCAGTGCGGGGGGAGATGAGCAGTTCTTC.

The chain combines TRBV9 with TRBJ2-1; 7 nucleotides agree with TRBD2. Unmatched junction bases numbered 6, after V lost 0 bases and J lost 6 bases. Germline CDR1 SGDLS, CDR2 YYNGEE. The CDR3 runs to 15 residues. The DNA for the CDR3 is TGTGCCAGCAGCGTAGCCGGAGCGGGGTTCAATGAGCAGTTCTTC. The encoded protein is CASSVAGAGFNEQFF.